The 20 T cell receptor beta chains given below trace back to one sample, sequenced in a study of cytomegalovirus exposure and HLA in healthy donors (dated by TCRdb to the late 2010s). Library generation was performed with the immunoSEQ multiplex PCR assay. For the multiplex PCR, a mixture combining 60 forward primers for TCR Vbeta segments and 13 reverse primers for TCR Jbeta segments was used. Held by TCRdb, this immuneACCESS table contains in-frame sequences only and omits some clones. Under half of the omission traces to an unresolved V gene where checked; the cause of the rest is unknown. The sample table records 52,000 or so clones; roughly 80% of these occur just once. The ten largest make up about 2.5% of the sample. The sequencing sample was made of PBMCs. The receptors were gathered from a woman in her thirties or forties in good health and CMV-seropositive.

V gene TRBV7-2 combines with J gene TRBJ1-1; D might be TRBD1 (6 bases). The CDR3 runs to 13 residues. Germline CDR1 is SGHTA and CDR2 is FQGNSA. V was clipped by 2 bases and J by 11 bases, with 15 bases between them. CDR3 coding DNA: TGTGCCAGCAGCTTATGGACAGCCCAAGGGGCTTTCTTT. Residues: CASSLWTAQGAFF.

The gene calls are TRBV9 and TRBJ1-1; 7 positions agree with TRBD1. This CDR3 comprises 15 residues. Germline V gene sequence: CDR1 SGDLS, CDR2 YYNGEE. Unmatched junction bases numbered 11, after V lost 4 bases and J lost 5 bases. CDR3 loop: CASSLQEGARTEAFF. Here the CDR3 DNA reads TGTGCCAGCAGCCTTCAGGAGGGGGCGAGGACTGAAGCTTTCTTT.

V and J are TRBV2 and TRBJ1-2; 8 nucleotides line up with TRBD1. Germline V gene lookup returns CDR1 SNHLY and CDR2 FYNNEI. The V and J ends lost 7 bases and 1 base, in that order; junction bases with no gene match: 8. CDR3 length equals 15 residues. The CDR3 DNA sequence: TGTGCCAGCAAGGCAGGGGGCTTATTTAACTATGGCTACACCTTC. This translates into CASKAGGLFNYGYTF.

The chain combines TRBV18 with TRBJ1-2; D is uncertain. V was cut by 3 bases and J by 3 bases, with 17 bases left in between. The germline CDR1 and CDR2 sequences are KGHSH and LQKENI. The CDR3 has 16 residues. DNA for the CDR3: TGTGCCAGCTCACCCCTTGACTCCTCCGGCTACTATGGCTACACCTTC. Amino acid sequence: CASSPLDSSGYYGYTF.

This chain uses TRBV7-2 with TRBJ1-5; TRBD1 might be the D (5 bases). V was cut by 4 bases and J by 6 bases, with 7 bases left in between. Germline CDR1 is SGHTA and CDR2 is FQGNSA. The CDR3 extends over 12 amino acids. The CDR3 is CASSSTGQPQHF. The CDR3 DNA reads as TGTGCCAGCAGCTCCACAGGTCAGCCCCAGCATTTT.

The chain joins TRBV9 to TRBJ1-1, with D unresolved. The CDR3 runs 14 residues. The germline V gene has CDR1 SGDLS and CDR2 YYNGEE. V dropped 0 bases and J dropped 0 bases, with 6 bases sitting between them. The CDR3 DNA reads as TGTGCCAGCAGCGTAGGGCCAGTGAACACTGAAGCTTTCTTT. This encodes CASSVGPVNTEAFF.

The chain uses TRBV7-9 and TRBJ2-1; TRBD2 agrees at 13 bases. V trimming: 3 bases; J trimming: 15 bases; junction bases outside the gene matches: 11. CDR1 SEHNR and CDR2 FQNEAQ come from the germline V gene (reference sequence). This CDR3 is 15 amino acids long. The CDR3 spells CASSFLLAGGIRPFF. The DNA of the CDR3 is TGTGCCAGCAGCTTTTTACTAGCGGGGGGGATCCGGCCGTTCTTC.

The chain combines TRBV4-3 with TRBJ1-2; the D gene is possibly TRBD1 (5 bases). Germline V gene lookup returns CDR1 LGHNA and CDR2 YSLEER. V was shortened by 0 bases and J by 7 bases, with 21 bases between the two germline ends. This CDR3 is 17 amino acids long. CDR3 protein: CASSQDVPGRRRSGYTF. The DNA for the CDR3 is TGCGCCAGCAGCCAAGACGTTCCAGGGAGGAGGAGGTCTGGCTACACCTTC.

This sequence joins TRBV2 and TRBJ2-1, with a possible D match to TRBD1 (5 bases). The CDR3 extends over 13 amino acids. CDR1 is SNHLY and CDR2 is FYNNEI in the germline V gene. V lost 10 bases to trimming and J lost 2 bases, with 12 bases between them. The DNA of the CDR3 is TGTGCCATTTTGGGGCTAGCCTACAATGAGCAGTTCTTC. As protein: CAILGLAYNEQFF. The variable domain in full, completed from reference TRBV2 and TRBJ2-1, reads EPEVTQTPSHQVTQMGQEVILRCVPISNHLYFYWYRQILGQKVEFLVSFYNNEISEKSEIFDDQFSVERPDGSNFTLKIRSTKLEDSAMYFCAILGLAYNEQFFGPGTRLTVL.

This chain uses TRBV5-1 with TRBJ1-1; 9 nucleotides align to TRBD1. The CDR3 spans 12 residues. Unmatched junction bases numbered 3, after V lost 5 bases and J lost 7 bases. The germline V gene has CDR1 SGHRS and CDR2 YFSETQ. Written as DNA, the CDR3 is TGCGCCAGCAGGCGGACAGGGGATGAAGCTTTCTTT. Residues: CASRRTGDEAFF.

V gene TRBV5-6 combines with J gene TRBJ1-4; TRBD1 is a possible D gene (5 bases). Between the trimmed V and J ends, which lost 4 bases and 8 bases, there was a span of 12 bases. CDR1 and CDR2 (germline): SGHDT, YYEEEE. CDR3 length equals 13 residues. CDR3 sequence (DNA): TGTGCCAGCAGCGGGGGAGGAGGGGAAAAACTGTTTTTT. Its translation is CASSGGGGEKLFF.

This clone was counted only a few times. This chain links TRBV11-3 with TRBJ1-1; no clear D. The length of the CDR3 is 16 residues. Germline CDR1 reads SGHNT; CDR2 reads YENEEA. V was trimmed by 6 bases and J by 3 bases, leaving 20 bases between them. The CDR3 region is CASSRMSGSGDTEAFF. DNA of the CDR3: TGTGCCAGCAGTCGGATGTCGGGAAGTGGGGACACTGAAGCTTTCTTT.

This clone was found a few times. J is TRBJ1-2 and V is TRBV28; possible D gene TRBD1, 6 bases. CDR1 is MDHEN and CDR2 is SYDVKM in the germline V gene. This CDR3 comprises 14 residues. V was pared by 6 bases and J by 4 bases, with 15 bases between. The chain's CDR3 is CASSPTGTLYGYTF. In DNA, the CDR3 is TGTGCCAGCAGCCCTACAGGGACCCTCTATGGCTACACCTTC.

V and J are TRBV6-5 and TRBJ2-3, with unresolved D. Trimming took off 7 bases at V and 2 bases at J, with 16 bases between the two ends. This CDR3 comprises 15 residues. The germline CDR1 and CDR2 sequences are MNHEY and SVGAGI. The CDR3 spells CASTTMGSNTDTQYF. The CDR3 DNA is TGTGCCAGCACCACAATGGGCAGCAACACAGATACGCAGTATTTT.

This clone appeared a single time. The rearrangement joins TRBV2 to TRBJ2-7; 7 nucleotides align to TRBD1. Germline trimming cut 6 bases from V and 0 bases from J; bases unmatched to any gene: 8. Germline lookup yields CDR1 SNHLY and CDR2 FYNNEI. There are 15 residues in the CDR3. CDR3 loop: CASSSGQMSSYEQYF. The DNA for the CDR3 is TGTGCCAGCAGCTCGGGACAGATGAGCTCCTACGAGCAGTACTTC. The variable domain in full, completed from reference TRBV2 and TRBJ2-7, reads EPEVTQTPSHQVTQMGQEVILRCVPISNHLYFYWYRQILGQKVEFLVSFYNNEISEKSEIFDDQFSVERPDGSNFTLKIRSTKLEDSAMYFCASSSGQMSSYEQYFGPGTRLTVT.

This clone was seen a handful of times. The rearrangement uses TRBV29-1 and TRBJ1-1, with no clear D. From germline, CDR1 is SQVTM and CDR2 ANQGSEA. V was trimmed by 7 bases and J by 0 bases, leaving 12 bases between them. The CDR3 has 13 residues. As DNA, the CDR3 is TGCAGCGGCTCCCGAGGGTTGAACACTGAAGCTTTCTTT. Translated, it gives CSGSRGLNTEAFF.

This rearrangement joins TRBV29-1 to TRBJ2-7; D gene ambiguous. The CDR3 spans 12 residues. Trimming left V 0 bases short and J 6 bases short, with 9 bases between. Per germline, CDR1 SQVTM and CDR2 ANQGSEA. The CDR3 protein is CSVEDLPGEQYF. CDR3 nucleotides: TGCAGCGTTGAAGATCTTCCGGGCGAGCAGTACTTC.

This chain connects TRBV30 to TRBJ1-3, with TRBD1 as a possible D gene (6 bases). The germline V and J ends were trimmed by 3 bases and 4 bases, with 19 bases remaining between them. Germline V lookup: CDR1 GTSNPN, CDR2 SVGIG (reference sequence). The CDR3 loop spans 16 amino acids. CDR3 nucleotide sequence: TGTGCCTGGAGGGGAGAAACAGGGACCCGGGGAAACACCATATATTTT. This codes for CAWRGETGTRGNTIYF.

The chain recombines TRBV15 with TRBJ1-4; 7 positions agree with TRBD1. Germline trimming cut 5 bases from V and 5 bases from J; bases unmatched to any gene: 8. The CDR3 consists of 15 residues. Germline CDR1 LNHNV, CDR2 YYDKDF (reference sequence). In DNA, the CDR3 is TGTGCCACCAGCCTCCGACAGGGCGTCAATGAAAAACTGTTTTTT. This translates into CATSLRQGVNEKLFF.

The chain uses TRBV10-1 and TRBJ2-3, with TRBD1 matching over 7 bases. This CDR3 region has 14 residues. J gave up 0 bases and V 3 bases, and 0 bases lay outside the gene matches. Germline values: CDR1 WNHNN, CDR2 SYGVQD (reference sequence). CDR3 protein: CASSEGGSTDTQYF. CDR3 coding DNA: TGCGCCAGCAGTGAAGGGGGCAGCACAGATACGCAGTATTTT.